The clone carrying this T cell receptor beta chain came up once. The data derive from a study of blood T cell repertoires in COVID-19. Assay used: immunoSEQ multiplex PCR; TCRdb lists only in-frame clones, some missing. The profile shows roughly 100,000 clones, roughly 87% of them singletons. Source material: peripheral blood. This receptor was identified in a human donor in a cohort sampled during active COVID-19.

The CDR3 region is CASSTTGATNTGELFF. CDR3 nucleotides: TGCGCCAGCAGCACTACAGGGGCTACGAACACCGGGGAGCTGTTTTTT. The chain links TRBV5-1 to TRBJ2-2, with 7 bases aligning to TRBD1. This CDR3 is 16 amino acids long. Germline V CDR1 and CDR2: SGHRS, YFSETQ. Trimming cost V 4 bases and J 0 bases; bases outside gene matches: 6.